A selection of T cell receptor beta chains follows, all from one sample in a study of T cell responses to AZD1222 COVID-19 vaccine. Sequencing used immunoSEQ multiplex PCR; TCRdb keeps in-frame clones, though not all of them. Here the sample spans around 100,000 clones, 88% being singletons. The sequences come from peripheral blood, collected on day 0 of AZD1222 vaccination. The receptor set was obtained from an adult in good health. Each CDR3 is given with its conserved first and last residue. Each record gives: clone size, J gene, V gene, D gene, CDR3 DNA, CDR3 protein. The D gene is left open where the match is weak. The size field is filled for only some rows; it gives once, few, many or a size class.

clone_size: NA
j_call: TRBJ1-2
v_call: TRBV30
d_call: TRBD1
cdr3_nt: TGTGCCTGGAGTTTAGGACAGGGGCATGGCTACACCTTC
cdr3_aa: CAWSLGQGHGYTF

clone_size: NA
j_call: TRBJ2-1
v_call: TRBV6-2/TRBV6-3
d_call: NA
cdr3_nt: TGTGCCAGCAGTTACTTTGACAGCTCGTCCTACAATGAGCAGTTCTTC
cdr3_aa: CASSYFDSSSYNEQFF

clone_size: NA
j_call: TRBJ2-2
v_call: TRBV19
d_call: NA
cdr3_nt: TGTGCCAGTACCCCAGGGACAAGCAACACCGGGGAGCTGTTTTTT
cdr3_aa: CASTPGTSNTGELFF

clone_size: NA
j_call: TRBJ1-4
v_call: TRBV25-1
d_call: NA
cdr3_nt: TGTGCCAGCTGGGGCGCAACTAATGAAAAACTGTTTTTT
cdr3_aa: CASWGATNEKLFF

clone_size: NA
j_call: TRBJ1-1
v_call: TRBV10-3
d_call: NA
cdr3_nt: TGTGCCATCAGTGAGTCGAGCCGGGGAGCTAGGGTGGGCGCTTTCTTT
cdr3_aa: CAISESSRGARVGAFF

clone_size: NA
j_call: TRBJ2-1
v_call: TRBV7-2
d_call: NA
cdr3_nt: TGTGCCAGCAGCTTAGACTATTACGACAATGAGCAGTTCTTC
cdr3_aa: CASSLDYYDNEQFF

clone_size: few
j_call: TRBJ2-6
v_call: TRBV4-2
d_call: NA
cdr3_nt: TGTGCCAGCAGCCAAGGCGGAAACTCTGGGGCCAACGTCCTGACTTTC
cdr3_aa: CASSQGGNSGANVLTF

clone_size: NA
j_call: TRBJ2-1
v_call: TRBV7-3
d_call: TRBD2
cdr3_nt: TGTGCCAGCAGCCCGGCGGGGACTAGCGGGAGGAATGAGCAGTTCTTC
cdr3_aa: CASSPAGTSGRNEQFF

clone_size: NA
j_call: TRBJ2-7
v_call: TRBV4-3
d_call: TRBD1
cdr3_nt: TGCGCCAGCAGCCAAGATCCCGGGACAGGGGGCTACGAGCAGTACTTC
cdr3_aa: CASSQDPGTGGYEQYF

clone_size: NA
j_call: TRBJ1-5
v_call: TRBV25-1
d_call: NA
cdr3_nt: TGTGCCAGCAGTGAATCCGGGGGAGGGAATCAGCCCCAGCATTTT
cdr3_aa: CASSESGGGNQPQHF

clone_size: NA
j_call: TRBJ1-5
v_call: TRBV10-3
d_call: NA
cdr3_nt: TGTGCCATAGGGCAGCCCCAGCATTTT
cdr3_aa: CAIGQPQHF

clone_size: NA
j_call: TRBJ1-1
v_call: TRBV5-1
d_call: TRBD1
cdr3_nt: TGCGCCAGCAGCTACGGCAATAGACAGGGAAGGGGCACTGAAGCTTTCTTT
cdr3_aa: CASSYGNRQGRGTEAFF

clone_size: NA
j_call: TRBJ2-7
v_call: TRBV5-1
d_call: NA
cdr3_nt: TGCGCCAGCAGCTCTGCTCACGGGAACTACGAGCAGTACTTC
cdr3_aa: CASSSAHGNYEQYF

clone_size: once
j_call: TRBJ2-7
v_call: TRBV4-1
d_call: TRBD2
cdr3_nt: TGCGCCAGCAGCCAAGAAGTAATCCGGACTAGCGTTACCTACGAGCAGTACTTC
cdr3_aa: CASSQEVIRTSVTYEQYF

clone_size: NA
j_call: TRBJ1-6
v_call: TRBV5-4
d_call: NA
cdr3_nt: TGTGCCAGCAGCTTATCGGACAGCTTAAATTCACCCCTCCACTTT
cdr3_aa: CASSLSDSLNSPLHF

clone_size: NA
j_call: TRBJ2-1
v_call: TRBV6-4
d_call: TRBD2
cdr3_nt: TGTGCCAGCAGTTTCCTAGCGGAGAACAATGAGCAGTTCTTC
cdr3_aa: CASSFLAENNEQFF

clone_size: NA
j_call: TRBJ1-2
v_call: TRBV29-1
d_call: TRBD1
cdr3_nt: TGCAGCGTCCCAAGGGACAGGGCTGGCTATGGCTACACCTTC
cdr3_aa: CSVPRDRAGYGYTF

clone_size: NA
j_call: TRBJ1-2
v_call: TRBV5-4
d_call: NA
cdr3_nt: TGTGCCAGCAGCTCGACAGTTGGTGACTATGGCTACACCTTC
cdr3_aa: CASSSTVGDYGYTF

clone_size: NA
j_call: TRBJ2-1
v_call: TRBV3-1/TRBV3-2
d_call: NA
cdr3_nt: TGTGCCAGCAGCCAATTTTGGGTGACTTACAATGAGCAGTTCTTC
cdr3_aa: CASSQFWVTYNEQFF

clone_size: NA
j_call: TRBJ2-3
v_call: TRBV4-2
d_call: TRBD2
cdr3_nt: TGTGCCAGCAGCCAAGATCAAGCGGGAGGATCAGATACGCAGTATTTT
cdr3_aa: CASSQDQAGGSDTQYF

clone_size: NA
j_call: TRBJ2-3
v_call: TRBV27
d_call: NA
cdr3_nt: TGTGCCAGCAGTTTATCAGGGAAGGAAGTGGAAACGCAGTATTTT
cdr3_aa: CASSLSGKEVETQYF

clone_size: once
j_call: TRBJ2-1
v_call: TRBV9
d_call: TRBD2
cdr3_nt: TGTGCCAGCAGCGTAGGAGGCGGGAGTAAGAAAGGCCCAATAGGTTCCTCCAATGAGCAGTTCTTC
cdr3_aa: CASSVGGGSKKGPIGSSNEQFF

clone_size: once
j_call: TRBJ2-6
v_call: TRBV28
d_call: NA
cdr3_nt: TGTGCCAGCAAGGGACCGCATAAGTCTGGGGCCAACGTCCTGACTTTC
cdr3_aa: CASKGPHKSGANVLTF

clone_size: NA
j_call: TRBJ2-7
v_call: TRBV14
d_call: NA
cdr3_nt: TGTGCCAGCAGCCCCCGACTAGTTTCCGAGCAGTACTTC
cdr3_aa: CASSPRLVSEQYF

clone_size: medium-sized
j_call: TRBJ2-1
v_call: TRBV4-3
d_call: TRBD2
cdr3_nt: TGCGCCAGCAGCCAAGAACCTAGCGGGAGTCCACATGAGCAGTTCTTC
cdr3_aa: CASSQEPSGSPHEQFF

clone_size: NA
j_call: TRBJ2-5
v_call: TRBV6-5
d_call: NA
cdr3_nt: TGTGCCAGCAGCGGACAGATCCAAGAGACCCAGTACTTC
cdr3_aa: CASSGQIQETQYF

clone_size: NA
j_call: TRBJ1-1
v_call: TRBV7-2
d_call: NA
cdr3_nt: TGTGCCAGCAGCACTACCATGAACACTGAAGCTTTCTTT
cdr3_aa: CASSTTMNTEAFF

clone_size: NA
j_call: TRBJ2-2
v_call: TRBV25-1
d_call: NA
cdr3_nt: TGTGCCAGCAGTGAGGGGGACGAAAACACCGGGGAGCTGTTTTTT
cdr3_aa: CASSEGDENTGELFF

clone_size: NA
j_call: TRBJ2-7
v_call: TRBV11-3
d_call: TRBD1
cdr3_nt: TGTGCCAGCAGCTTTGGCAGGGGGAGCTACGAGCAGTACTTC
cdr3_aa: CASSFGRGSYEQYF

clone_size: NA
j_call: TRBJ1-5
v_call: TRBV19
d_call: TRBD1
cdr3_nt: TGTGCCAGTAGACCCGACAGGGGAGAAAATCAGCCCCAGCATTTT
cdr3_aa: CASRPDRGENQPQHF

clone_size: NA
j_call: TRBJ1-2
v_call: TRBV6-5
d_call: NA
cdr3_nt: TGTGCCAGCAGTCCGGAGGTGGGGGGCTTGAGGGGCTACACCTTC
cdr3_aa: CASSPEVGGLRGYTF

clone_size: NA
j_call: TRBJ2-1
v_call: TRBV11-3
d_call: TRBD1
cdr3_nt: TGTGCCAGCAGCCTCGGACAGGGGACCAATCATGAGCAGTTCTTC
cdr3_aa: CASSLGQGTNHEQFF

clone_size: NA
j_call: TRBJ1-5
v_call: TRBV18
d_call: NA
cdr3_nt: TGTGCCAGCTCACCAGGCTTTGGTGAGCCCCAGCATTTT
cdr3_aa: CASSPGFGEPQHF

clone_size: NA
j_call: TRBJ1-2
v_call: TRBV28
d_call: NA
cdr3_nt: TGTGCCAGCAGTTTAGGAGGGAGGCAACGCTATGGCTACACCTTC
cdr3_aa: CASSLGGRQRYGYTF

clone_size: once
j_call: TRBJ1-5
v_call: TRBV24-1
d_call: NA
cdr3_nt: TGTGCCACCAGTGATGGGGGGGTTGATCAGCCCCAGCATTTT
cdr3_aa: CATSDGGVDQPQHF